This TCR beta chain was sequenced for a study of spatial heterogeneity in lung cancer. The overall study: At a median of around 2 years after resection, follow-up PBMC samples were sequenced when available.

Notes on this clonotype: Its antigen is still unknown.

The study's findings and limits: Resection blood, more than follow-up blood, showed ubiquitous expanded tumor TCRs.

A single record per CDR3 protein comes from TCRdb applying MiXCR to the 5' RACE reads. This sample has about 100,000 distinct CDR3 sequences, with 15% to 20% found just once. Indicated time point: blood at routine non-recurrence follow-up after resection. Unsorted tumor, nontumor lung tissue or cryopreserved PBMC supplied the whole RNA. The receptor was derived from a male donor with early-stage non-small cell lung cancer. Specimen: PBMCs, collected at follow-up.

The CDR3 is CASRTGTGEGQPQHF. In nucleotides, the CDR3 is TGTGCCAGCAGGACCGGGACAGGGGAAGGTCAGCCCCAGCATTTT. V and J are TRBV6-1 and TRBJ1-5, with TRBD1 matching over 10 bases. Trimming cost V 6 bases and J 6 bases; bases outside gene matches: 8. The CDR3 length is 15 residues. CDR1 and CDR2 (germline): MNHNS, SASEGT.